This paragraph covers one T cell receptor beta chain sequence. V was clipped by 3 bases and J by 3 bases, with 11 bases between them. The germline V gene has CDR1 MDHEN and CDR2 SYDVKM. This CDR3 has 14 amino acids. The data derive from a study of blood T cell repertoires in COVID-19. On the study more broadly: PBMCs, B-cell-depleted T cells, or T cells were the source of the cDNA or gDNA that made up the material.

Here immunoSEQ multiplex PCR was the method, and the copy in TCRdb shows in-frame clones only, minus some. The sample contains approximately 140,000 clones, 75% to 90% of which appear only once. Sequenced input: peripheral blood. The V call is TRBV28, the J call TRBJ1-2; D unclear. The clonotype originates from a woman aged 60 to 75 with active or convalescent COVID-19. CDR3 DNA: TGTGCCAGCAGTTTCTACAGCACCCACTATGGCTACACCTTC. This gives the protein CASSFYSTHYGYTF.